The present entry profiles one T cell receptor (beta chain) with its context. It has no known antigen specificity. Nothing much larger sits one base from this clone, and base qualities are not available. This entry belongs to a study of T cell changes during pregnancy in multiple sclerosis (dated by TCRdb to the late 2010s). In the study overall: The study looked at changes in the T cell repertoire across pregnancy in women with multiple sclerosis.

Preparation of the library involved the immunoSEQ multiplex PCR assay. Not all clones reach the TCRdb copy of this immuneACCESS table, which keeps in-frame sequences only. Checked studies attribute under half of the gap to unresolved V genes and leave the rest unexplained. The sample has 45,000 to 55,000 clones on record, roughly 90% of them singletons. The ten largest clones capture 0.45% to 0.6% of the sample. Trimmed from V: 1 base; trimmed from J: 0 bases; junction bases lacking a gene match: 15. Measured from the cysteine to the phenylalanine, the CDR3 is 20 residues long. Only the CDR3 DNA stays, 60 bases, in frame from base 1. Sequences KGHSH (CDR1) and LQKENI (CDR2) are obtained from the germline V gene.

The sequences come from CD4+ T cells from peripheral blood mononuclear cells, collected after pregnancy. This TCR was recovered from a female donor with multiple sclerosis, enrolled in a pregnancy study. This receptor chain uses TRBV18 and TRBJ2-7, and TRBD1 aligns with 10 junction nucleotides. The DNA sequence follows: TGTGCCAGCTCACCACTACCGGGACAGGGGACATTCCCACACTCCTACGAGCAGTACTTC. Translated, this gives CASSPLPGQGTFPHSYEQYF.